The clone carrying this TCR beta chain was seen repeatedly, ten times or more. No antigen is known for it. V was cut by 3 bases and J by 9 bases, with 8 bases left in between. The CDR3 contains 11 residues. The data stem from a study of T-cell memory formation after mild COVID-19. Study-level findings and limits: Among contracting clones, CD4+ were mainly CM/EM and CD8+ enriched in EMRA.

TCRdb processed the 5' RACE reads anew with MiXCR; each CDR3 protein has one entry. The data show under 550,000 distinct CDR3 sequences, 15% to 20% seen once. Sequences were obtained from PBMCs or a T cell subset sorted from them (not recorded which). The rearrangement links TRBV12-3 or TRBV12-4 to TRBJ1-1; no clear D gene. This TCR came from an adult woman who had mild COVID-19 (a few samples of this study predate the infection). Cell type and time point are not known. CDR3 nucleotide sequence: TGTGCCAGCAGTTTGGCACAGAAAGCTTTCTTT. It translates to CASSLAQKAFF.